These 28 T cell receptor beta chains came from one sample sequenced in a study of blood T cell repertoires in COVID-19 (dated by TCRdb to the early 2020s). Libraries were constructed by the immunoSEQ multiplex PCR assay. TCRdb obtained this table from immuneACCESS and retained in-frame rearrangements with V and J assigned. These tables miss some clones; where compared with another copy, unresolved V genes account for less than half of the shortfall, and the remainder is unexplained. Here the sample has about 70,000 clones; about four fifths occur a single time. The ten largest make up 20% to 25% of the sample. The sequencing sample was made of peripheral blood. These receptors originate from a woman in her 70s with acute or convalescent COVID-19.

The V gene is TRBV5-1, the J gene TRBJ2-7, with a possible D match to TRBD1 (5 bases). This CDR3 is built from 12 residues. V lost 4 bases and J lost 3, with 8 bases in between. Per germline, CDR1 SGHRS and CDR2 YFSETQ. The CDR3: CASSIQGYEQYF. The CDR3 region has the DNA TGCGCCAGCAGCATCCAGGGCTACGAGCAGTACTTC.

This chain connects TRBV29-1 to TRBJ1-2; no clear D. Trimming took 4 bases from V and 4 from J, leaving 13 bases between them. The CDR3 totals 13 residues. Germline CDR1 and CDR2: SQVTM and ANQGSEA. Here the CDR3 reads CSVGLDGRYGYTF. CDR3 coding DNA: TGCAGCGTTGGACTAGACGGACGCTATGGCTACACCTTC. Based on the CDR3 plus reference TRBV29-1 and TRBJ1-2, the full variable domain is SAVISQKPSRDICQRGTSLTIQCQVDSQVTMMFWYRQQPGQSLTLIATANQGSEATYESGFVIDKFPISRPNLTFSTLTVSNMSPEDSSIYLCSVGLDGRYGYTFGSGTRLTVV.

This clone was seen only a few times. The J gene is TRBJ1-1, the V gene TRBV9; 7 bases fit TRBD1. The CDR3 totals 14 residues. V dropped 6 bases and J dropped 3; count of bases not matched to a gene: 8. Germline V gene lookup returns CDR1 SGDLS and CDR2 YYNGEE. The CDR3 region is CASTPPQGDTEAFF. DNA for the CDR3: TGTGCCAGCACCCCGCCCCAGGGGGACACTGAAGCTTTCTTT.

This chain uses TRBV5-1 with TRBJ1-1, with D possibly TRBD1 on 5 matching bases. V lost 3 bases and J lost 6, with 9 bases in between. CDR3 length: 12 residues. CDR1 and CDR2 (germline): SGHRS, YFSETQ. CDR3 sequence (DNA): TGCGCCAGCAGCTCACAGGAACCTGAAGCTTTCTTT. Protein: CASSSQEPEAFF. The entire variable domain, with the rest obtained from reference TRBV5-1 and TRBJ1-1, is as follows: KAGVTQTPRYLIKTRGQQVTLSCSPISGHRSVSWYQQTPGQGLQFLFEYFSETQRNKGNFPGRFSGRQFSNSRSEMNVSTLELGDSALYLCASSSQEPEAFFGQGTRLTVV.

This clone has a handful of counts. J is TRBJ2-3 and V is TRBV3-1 (or the pseudogene TRBV3-2); the match to TRBD2 covers 8 bases. Germline-derived CDR1 and CDR2 are LGHDT and YNNKEL (reference sequence). V gave up 0 bases and J gave up 5 bases; unmatched junction bases: 13. This CDR3 region has 18 residues. DNA of the CDR3: TGTGCCAGCAGCCAAGATCTGGCGGGAGGACCCCCGGGAGATACGCAGTATTTT. Protein: CASSQDLAGGPPGDTQYF.

The chain couples TRBV14 to TRBJ2-3; possibly TRBD1 for D (6 bases). Per the germline V gene, CDR1 is SGHDN and CDR2 is FVKESK. The CDR3 has 14 residues. Trimming took off 0 bases at V and 4 bases at J, with 8 bases between the two ends. The chain's CDR3 is CASSQDGGPDTQYF. The DNA of the CDR3 is TGTGCCAGCAGCCAAGATGGGGGCCCAGATACGCAGTATTTT. The whole variable domain, remainder taken from reference TRBV14 and TRBJ2-3, is EAGVTQFPSHSVIEKGQTVTLRCDPISGHDNLYWYRRVMGKEIKFLLHFVKESKQDESGMPNNRFLAERTGGTYSTLKVQPAELEDSGVYFCASSQDGGPDTQYFGPGTRLTVL.

The chain uses TRBV28 and TRBJ2-2, with 7 positions matching TRBD2. V lost 5 bases, J lost 5 bases, and 11 bases stayed unmatched. The germline gives CDR1 MDHEN, CDR2 SYDVKM. The CDR3 has 16 residues. The CDR3 DNA reads as TGTGCCAGCAGTAAAAGCGGGGCTGCGAGGACCGGGGAGCTGTTTTTT. It yields the protein CASSKSGAARTGELFF.

This clone was observed a few times. V is TRBV27 and J is TRBJ1-4, with 10 bases fitting TRBD1. CDR1 is MNHEY, CDR2 SMNVEV, per germline (reference sequence). CDR3 size: 15 residues. J gave up 6 bases and V 3 bases, and 4 bases lay outside the gene matches. The CDR3 coding sequence is TGTGCCAGCAGTTTGTTGGGGACAGGGGATGAAAAACTGTTTTTT. Translating it yields CASSLLGTGDEKLFF.

CDR3 region: CASSTLGPGQGSDEQFF. The CDR3 nucleotides are TGCGCCAGCAGCACGCTGGGTCCGGGACAGGGGTCAGATGAGCAGTTCTTC. The V and J genes are TRBV5-1 and TRBJ2-1; 10 nucleotides agree with TRBD1. CDR3 length equals 17 residues. CDR1 and CDR2 from the germline V gene are SGHRS and YFSETQ. Trimming took 4 bases from V and 8 from J; bases not matched to a gene: 15.

The chain is built from TRBV14 and TRBJ2-6; D not certain. The V gene's germline CDR1 is SGHDN and CDR2 FVKESK. The length of the CDR3 is 21 residues. V lost 0 bases to trimming and J lost 0 bases, with 21 bases between them. CDR3 amino acids: CASSQDPFVNRVHSGANVLTF. CDR3 in DNA: TGTGCCAGCAGCCAAGACCCTTTTGTAAATAGAGTTCACTCTGGGGCCAACGTCCTGACTTTC.

The chain has TRBV6-1 and TRBJ1-2; D gene ambiguous. V was cut by 2 bases and J by 6 bases, with 13 bases left in between. The CDR3 is 14 amino acids. Germline loops: CDR1 MNHNS, CDR2 SASEGT. CDR3 amino acids: CASSERTDTHGYTF. For the CDR3, the DNA is TGTGCCAGCAGTGAACGAACAGATACCCATGGCTACACCTTC.

The sample holds a few counts of this clone. The chain carries TRBV27 and TRBJ1-1; weak D call: TRBD1 (5 bases). CDR1 is MNHEY, CDR2 SMNVEV, per germline (reference sequence). The ends were cut back, 5 bases at V and 3 bases at J, with 10 bases in the middle. This CDR3 has 13 amino acids. The DNA of the CDR3 is TGTGCCAGCAGTGTCCAGGGCTACACTGAAGCTTTCTTT. This codes for CASSVQGYTEAFF.

The chain is built from TRBV19 and TRBJ2-2; D perhaps matches TRBD1 (6 bases). The CDR3 contains 20 residues. The V end was cut by 5 bases, the J end by 6 bases, with 31 bases between. Looked up from germline, CDR1 is LNHDA and CDR2 is SQIVND (reference sequence). The CDR3 DNA follows: TGTGCCAGTAGTCTCGACTCGATTCAGGGGTTTGTGGCGAGGGCCGGGGAGCTGTTTTTT. Residues: CASSLDSIQGFVARAGELFF.

The chain couples TRBV4-1 to TRBJ2-7; possibly TRBD1 for D (6 bases). V was cut by 4 bases and J by 0 bases, with 19 bases left in between. The CDR3 has 17 amino acids. CDR1 is MGHRA, CDR2 YSYEKL, per germline. The CDR3 is CASSRGTGQLSSYEQYF. The DNA of the CDR3 is TGCGCCAGCAGCCGAGGGACCGGACAGTTAAGCTCCTACGAGCAGTACTTC.

This sequence joins TRBV28 and TRBJ2-7; D uncertain. The V end lost 7 bases, the J end lost 1 base, and 17 bases lay between the germline ends. In germline, CDR1 is MDHEN, CDR2 SYDVKM. The CDR3 loop spans 15 amino acids. CDR3 coding DNA: TGTGCCAGCAAAATTAGAGCCAGGCAATCCTACGAGCAGTACTTC. Encoded protein: CASKIRARQSYEQYF.

The genes are TRBV5-1 and TRBJ1-4; a weak D match, TRBD1 (6 bases). The CDR3 has 15 residues. Trimming removed 2 bases at V and 7 bases at J, with 15 bases between. Germline V gene data show CDR1 as SGHRS and CDR2 as YFSETQ. In DNA form, the CDR3 reads TGCGCCAGCAGCTTCCAGGGAGGGGGGATTGAAAAACTGTTTTTT. It translates to CASSFQGGGIEKLFF. The full variable domain, its missing parts supplied by reference TRBV5-1 and TRBJ1-4, is KAGVTQTPRYLIKTRGQQVTLSCSPISGHRSVSWYQQTPGQGLQFLFEYFSETQRNKGNFPGRFSGRQFSNSRSEMNVSTLELGDSALYLCASSFQGGGIEKLFFGSGTQLSVL.

CDR3 loop: CASSLALGLRPLHF. The CDR3, as DNA: TGCGCCAGCAGCTTGGCCCTAGGACTTAGGCCCCTCCACTTT. The chain combines TRBV5-1 with TRBJ1-6, with unresolved D. This CDR3 region has 14 residues. Per germline, CDR1 SGHRS and CDR2 YFSETQ. With 0 bases removed from V and 13 bases from J, the gap between germline ends came to 14 bases.

The chain recombines TRBV19 with TRBJ1-2; perhaps TRBD1 as D (5 bases). In germline, CDR1 is LNHDA, CDR2 SQIVND (reference sequence). The CDR3 has 15 residues. V shed 8 bases and J shed 0 bases, with 16 bases lying between them. The CDR3 reads CASQGDSRSNYGYTF. The CDR3 nucleotides read TGTGCCAGTCAAGGAGACAGCCGCTCTAACTATGGCTACACCTTC.

J is TRBJ2-1 and V is TRBV7-3; maybe TRBD1 (6 bases). Trimming removed 2 bases from V and 7 bases from J, with 12 bases in between. The CDR3 spans 14 residues. Germline assignment: CDR1 SGHTA and CDR2 FQGTGA. This CDR3 is CASSLGTPSNEQFF. The CDR3 coding sequence is TGTGCCAGCAGCTTAGGGACACCCTCGAATGAGCAGTTCTTC.

The chain combines TRBV28 with TRBJ2-7; 9 nucleotides align to TRBD1. Losses at the gene ends were 0 bases for V and 3 bases for J; bases not matched to a gene: 3. Germline CDR1 is MDHEN and CDR2 is SYDVKM. The CDR3 covers 15 residues. This CDR3 is CASSLWGQGLYEQYF. CDR3 coding DNA: TGTGCCAGCAGTTTATGGGGACAGGGACTCTACGAGCAGTACTTC.

This clone was recorded only once. This rearrangement joins TRBV4-2 to TRBJ2-7, with TRBD2 matching over 10 bases. CDR1 LGHNA and CDR2 YNFKEQ come from the germline V gene. The CDR3 is 15 residues long. V trimming: 2 bases; J trimming: 1 base; junction bases outside the gene matches: 2. CDR3 nucleotides: TGTGCCAGCAGCCAACCGGGACTAGCGTCCTACGAGCAGTACTTC. The encoded protein is CASSQPGLASYEQYF.

The chain employs TRBV10-1 and TRBJ2-7, with TRBD2 matching over 8 bases. This CDR3 region has 16 residues. Germline V gives CDR1 WNHNN, CDR2 SYGVQD (reference sequence). With V trimmed by 5 bases and J by 1 base, 10 bases remained unmatched. The CDR3: CASSPLKTSASYEQYF. CDR3 nucleotides: TGCGCCAGCAGTCCACTTAAGACTAGCGCGTCCTACGAGCAGTACTTC.

V and J are TRBV4-1 and TRBJ1-1, with D unresolved. The germline CDR1 and CDR2 sequences are MGHRA and YSYEKL. Trimming pared 4 bases from V and 0 bases from J, leaving 15 bases between. The CDR3 is 16 residues long. CDR3 DNA sequence: TGCGCCAGCAGCCCACTCCCCGCCACCTTGAACACTGAAGCTTTCTTT. Protein sequence: CASSPLPATLNTEAFF.

This clone was observed once. This rearrangement joins TRBV18 to TRBJ1-4; D ambiguous. The ends were cut back, 7 bases at V and 6 bases at J, with 12 bases in the middle. CDR3 length equals 13 residues. Germline lookup yields CDR1 KGHSH and CDR2 LQKENI. The chain's CDR3 is CASYGRSDEKLFF. The CDR3 coding sequence is TGTGCCAGCTACGGGAGGTCTGATGAAAAACTGTTTTTT.

Concerning this clone itself: No DNA is shown, since the ends of the CDR3 on it are uncertain; the CDR3 is the one TCRdb lists. V usage is TRBV21-1 and J usage is TRBJ1-2; TRBD1, the D gene given by the table, was not confirmed from the DNA. TRBV21-1 is designated a pseudogene. The CDR3 comprises 17 residues, both ends counted. The CDR3 sequence is CASSNWGQGAGNYGYTF.

This clone has only one observation. The rearrangement joins TRBV7-6 to TRBJ2-2, with 11 bases matching TRBD1. This CDR3 has 16 residues. Looked up from germline, CDR1 is SGHVS and CDR2 is FNYEAQ. Trimming cost V 4 bases and J 5 bases; bases outside gene matches: 6. The CDR3 is CASSSQGQGATGELFF. CDR3 nucleotides: TGTGCCAGCAGCTCTCAAGGACAGGGGGCGACCGGGGAGCTGTTTTTT.

The CDR3 sequence: CATSTDRDYGYTF. In DNA, the CDR3 is TGTGCCACCAGCACGGACAGGGACTATGGCTACACCTTC. The chain uses TRBV15 and TRBJ1-2; 8 positions agree with TRBD1. There are 13 residues in the CDR3. Germline V CDR1 and CDR2: LNHNV, YYDKDF (reference sequence). V lost 4 bases to trimming and J lost 3 bases; unmatched junction nucleotides: 1. Combining the CDR3 with reference TRBV15 and TRBJ1-2 gives the whole variable domain DAMVIQNPRYQVTQFGKPVTLSCSQTLNHNVMYWYQQKSSQAPKLLFHYYDKDFNNEADTPDNFQSRRPNTSFCFLDIRSPGLGDTAMYLCATSTDRDYGYTFGSGTRLTVV.

This chain's CDR3 is CASSLTTINGEQFF. In nucleotides, the CDR3 is TGTGCCAGCAGTCTCACCACTATTAACGGTGAGCAGTTCTTC. V is TRBV27 and J is TRBJ2-1; D is undetermined. V was pared by 5 bases and J by 9 bases, with 17 bases between. The germline V gene encodes CDR1 MNHEY and CDR2 SMNVEV (reference sequence). The CDR3 length is 14 residues.